These 20 T cell receptor beta chains originate from one sample sequenced in a study of CXCR3-negative and CXCR3-positive naive CD8 T cells. Study outcomes and limitations: Hydrophobicity of TRB CDR3s was greater in CXCR3-positive naive cells than in CXCR3-negative naive cells.

Via 5' RACE with UMI labels, TRB cDNA libraries were prepared. Using the 5' RACE reads, TCRdb records one entry per CDR3 protein without DNA. The specimen's table records 130,000 or so distinct CDR3 sequences. For these TCRs, the target antigens are not known. Sequencing was performed on naive CXCR3+ CD8+ T cells from blood. Indicated subset: CD45RO-CCR7+CD27+CD95- naive CD8+ T cells expressing CXCR3 (TNR3+). These receptors originate from a human donor in good health. Some clones in this sample may be carry-over from other donors' samples.

The chain combines TRBV20-1 with TRBJ2-5; TCRdb lists TRBD1, though no DNA is available to test this call. The CDR3 loop spans 14 amino acids. The germline V gene has CDR1 DFQATT and CDR2 SNEGSKA (reference sequence). The CDR3 region is CSSKEDSRQETQYF.

This chain uses TRBV12-3 or TRBV12-4 with TRBJ2-2. This CDR3 region has 12 residues. The CDR3 is CASSFASGELFF.

The chain is built from TRBV7-9 and TRBJ2-2; TCRdb's D call of TRBD1 is untestable without DNA. The CDR3 is made up of 14 amino acids. Per germline, CDR1 SEHNR and CDR2 FQNEAQ (reference sequence). The chain's CDR3 is CASSLGGKTGELFF.

This chain links TRBV4-3 with TRBJ1-2; with no DNA, the TCRdb D assignment of TRBD1 cannot be verified. CDR3 size: 14 residues. Germline CDR1 reads LGHNA; CDR2 reads YSLEER. The CDR3: CASSQDRTGPGYTF.

The genes are TRBV12-3 or TRBV12-4 and TRBJ2-5; the D call from TCRdb, TRBD1, cannot be confirmed without DNA. The CDR3 length is 15 residues. The CDR3 region is CASSFGRGDQETQYF.

This chain links TRBV5-5 with TRBJ2-7. The CDR3 contains 14 residues. Germline-derived CDR1 and CDR2 are SGHKS and YYEKEE (reference sequence). CDR3 in amino acids: CASSLMTGPYEQYF.

The rearrangement links TRBV5-1 to TRBJ2-7. Germline V CDR1 and CDR2: SGHRS, YFSETQ. The CDR3 covers 15 residues. The CDR3 here is CASSPEPGRVYEQYF.

The rearrangement joins TRBV6-6 to TRBJ2-1; absent DNA, TCRdb's TRBD2 call cannot be checked. The CDR3 runs to 13 residues. The germline CDR1 and CDR2 sequences are MNHNY and SVGAGI (reference sequence). The CDR3 sequence: CATSLFGHNEQFF.

This chain uses TRBV7-9 with TRBJ2-2; TCRdb designates TRBD2, a call that cannot be tested without DNA. From germline, CDR1 is SEHNR and CDR2 FQNEAQ (reference sequence). CDR3 length: 16 residues. CDR3: CASSFASGGQIGELFF.

The V call is TRBV12-3 or TRBV12-4, the J call TRBJ2-5; checking the TCRdb D call of TRBD1 is not possible without DNA. This CDR3 is 11 amino acids long. CDR3 amino acids: CASSTPETQYF.

The chain joins TRBV6-2 or TRBV6-3 to TRBJ2-7; the D call of TRBD2 rests on TCRdb alone, since no DNA is present to check it. The CDR3 totals 12 residues. The germline V gene has CDR1 MNHEY and CDR2 SVGEGT. CDR3 protein: CASGPSSYEQYF.

The chain recombines TRBV18 with TRBJ1-2; the D gene TCRdb calls, TRBD1, cannot be checked with no DNA. The CDR3 length is 14 residues. Germline V gene lookup returns CDR1 KGHSH and CDR2 LQKENI. The CDR3 loop reads CASSQAPANYGYTF.

Here the CDR3 reads CSVVGGEEGSVQFF. The chain recombines TRBV29-1 with TRBJ2-1; TCRdb proposes TRBD2, but this gene call is untestable without DNA. The CDR3 contains 14 residues. Germline CDR1 reads SQVTM; CDR2 reads ANQGSEA.

The chain uses TRBV5-1 and TRBJ2-1; checking the TCRdb D call of TRBD2 is not possible without DNA. Germline loops: CDR1 SGHRS, CDR2 YFSETQ. The CDR3 is 16 amino acids. This CDR3 reads CASSLTSSGSYNEQFF.

This chain links TRBV6-5 with TRBJ2-7; TCRdb designates TRBD2, a call that cannot be tested without DNA. Germline V gene lookup returns CDR1 MNHEY and CDR2 SVGAGI. The CDR3 contains 15 residues. The CDR3 is CASRGLQSYSYEQYF.

The CDR3 sequence is CASSRGTIGEQYF. The rearrangement uses TRBV5-6 and TRBJ2-7; TCRdb names TRBD1, which stays unverified in the absence of DNA. The CDR3 is 13 residues long. Germline CDR1 reads SGHDT; CDR2 reads YYEEEE.

The chain uses TRBV20-1 and TRBJ2-5; checking the TCRdb D call of TRBD2 is not possible without DNA. This CDR3 is 17 amino acids long. CDR1 DFQATT and CDR2 SNEGSKA come from the germline V gene (reference sequence). The chain's CDR3 is CSARQPGLAIYQETQYF.

This chain joins TRBV28 and TRBJ2-7; with no DNA, the TCRdb D assignment of TRBD1 cannot be verified. The germline V gene encodes CDR1 MDHEN and CDR2 SYDVKM. The CDR3 totals 14 residues. The CDR3 is CASSKPGQTYEQYF.

This chain links TRBV9 with TRBJ2-1; TCRdb designates TRBD2, a call that cannot be tested without DNA. The CDR3 contains 18 residues. The germline CDR1 and CDR2 sequences are SGDLS and YYNGEE. CDR3 residues: CASSARLPGTSEPHEQFF.

This rearrangement joins TRBV25-1 to TRBJ2-3; TCRdb reports TRBD1, a call that lacks DNA to check it against. CDR1 and CDR2 from the germline V gene are MGHDK and SYGVNS. This CDR3 has 14 residues. CDR3 sequence reads: CASKTGPNTDTQYF.